Below are 7 T cell receptor beta chains sequenced from a single sample in a study of T cells after somatic rescue of genetic block. Produced via immunoSEQ multiplex PCR; TCRdb's table is partial and in-frame only. The sample has roughly 14,000 clones, approximately 72% seen once; the top ten hold 14%. Input material: peripheral blood mononuclear cells (PBMCs). These receptors all come from a boy younger than 18.

The chain joins TRBV5-4 to TRBJ2-1; TRBD2 matches at 10 bases. Germline loops: CDR1 SGHNT, CDR2 YYREEE (reference sequence). The CDR3 contains 16 residues. V dropped 4 bases and J dropped 4; count of bases not matched to a gene: 8. CDR3 region: CASSGPSSGSYNEQFF. DNA of the CDR3: TGTGCCAGCAGCGGCCCCTCTAGCGGGAGTTACAATGAGCAGTTCTTC. Full variable domain (missing parts from reference TRBV5-4 and TRBJ2-1): ETGVTQSPTHLIKTRGQQVTLRCSSQSGHNTVSWYQQALGQGPQFIFQYYREEENGRGNFPPRFSGLQFPNYSSELNVNALELDDSALYLCASSGPSSGSYNEQFFGPGTRLTVL.

The chain uses TRBV25-1 and TRBJ2-5; D is ambiguous. The V gene's germline CDR1 is MGHDK and CDR2 SYGVNS. The CDR3 loop spans 14 amino acids. V was trimmed by 4 bases and J by 0 bases, leaving 9 bases between them. The CDR3 nucleotides are TGTGCCAGCAGTGGGCTGGGCTACCAAGAGACCCAGTACTTC. It specifies CASSGLGYQETQYF.

This clone was detected only a few times. The chain joins TRBV5-5 to TRBJ2-5, with 9 bases that match TRBD1. This CDR3 has 14 amino acids. With V trimmed by 3 bases and J by 4 bases, 4 bases remained unmatched. Germline CDR1 reads SGHKS; CDR2 reads YYEKEE (reference sequence). The CDR3 is CASSSGTGIETQYF. The DNA of the CDR3 is TGTGCCAGCAGCTCCGGGACAGGGATAGAGACCCAGTACTTC.

The chain has TRBV5-1 and TRBJ1-2; D unresolved. Germline loops: CDR1 SGHRS, CDR2 YFSETQ. This CDR3 contains 12 residues. Trimming pared 5 bases from V and 6 bases from J, leaving 11 bases between. The CDR3 reads CASRPGFDGYTF. The CDR3 DNA follows: TGCGCCAGCAGACCCGGATTCGATGGCTACACCTTC.

The chain employs TRBV18 and TRBJ2-5; 8 positions match TRBD1. The J call could be wrong; TRBJ2-7 is a better fit for the DNA end. The CDR3 sequence is 14 residues long. Per germline, CDR1 KGHSH and CDR2 LQKENI. The CDR3 region is CASSPGQGVYEQYF. In nucleotides, the CDR3 is TGTGCCAGCTCACCCGGACAGGGCGTATACGAGCAGTACTTC.

This clone has more than one count but fewer than ten. This chain connects TRBV6-5 to TRBJ2-7, with TRBD2 as a possible D gene (6 bases). The CDR3 totals 14 residues. Trimming took off 0 bases at V and 3 bases at J, with 9 bases between the two ends. CDR1 MNHEY and CDR2 SVGAGI come from the germline V gene. CDR3 sequence reads: CASSYSRGVYEQYF. Written as DNA, the CDR3 is TGTGCCAGCAGTTACTCGCGGGGCGTCTACGAGCAGTACTTC.

The genes are TRBV18 and TRBJ1-6; 9 positions agree with TRBD1. CDR1 is KGHSH, CDR2 LQKENI, per germline. The ends lost 6 bases at V and 5 bases at J; junction bases unmatched: 5. There are 15 residues in the CDR3. CDR3 protein: CASSWTGDHNSPLHF. The CDR3, as DNA: TGTGCCAGCTCCTGGACAGGGGACCATAATTCACCCCTCCACTTT. Using reference TRBV18 and TRBJ1-6 for the parts outside the CDR3, the full variable domain is NAGVMQNPRHLVRRRGQEARLRCSPMKGHSHVYWYRQLPEEGLKFMVYLQKENIIDESGMPKERFSAEFPKEGPSILRIQQVVRGDSAAYFCASSWTGDHNSPLHFGNGTRLTVT.